Following are 2 T cell receptor beta chains from one sample sequenced in a study of immune characteristics of hereditary and idiopathic chronic pancreatitis. Total pancreatectomy with islet autotransplantation was the source of the chronic pancreatitis pancreas tissue. The assay was immunoSEQ multiplex PCR, and TCRdb's table has in-frame clones only and misses some. The sample has fewer than 10,000 clones, around 79% seen once; the top ten hold 13% to 15%. The source material was pancreas tissue with idiopathic chronic pancreatitis. These TCRs come from a human donor with chronic pancreatitis.

This sequence joins TRBV6-2 or TRBV6-3 and TRBJ1-1; D is uncertain. This CDR3 comprises 11 residues. V lost 4 bases and J lost 7, with 7 bases in between. Germline V gives CDR1 MNHEY, CDR2 SVGEGT. CDR3 bases: TGTGCCAGCAGTTCAGGTTTTGAAGCTTTCTTT. Protein: CASSSGFEAFF.

V usage is TRBV6-2 or TRBV6-3 and J usage is TRBJ1-1; D call uncertain. Germline V gene data show CDR1 as MNHEY and CDR2 as SVGEGT. V was cut by 4 bases and J by 5 bases, with 11 bases left in between. The CDR3 sequence is 13 residues long. CDR3 coding DNA: TGTGCCAGCAGTTGGACTGGGGAAACTGAAGCTTTCTTT. This sequence encodes CASSWTGETEAFF.